The sequence of this TCR beta chain was determined in a study of PD-L1 blockade in urothelial cancer. The data were produced by immunoSEQ multiplex PCR, yet TCRdb's version contains in-frame clones alone and is incomplete. The sample lists roughly 45,000 clones, under 90% occurring once. Time point defined: peripheral blood 6 weeks after treatment start. CDR1 is LGHNA, CDR2 YNFKEQ, per germline. This CDR3 has 15 amino acids. The ends were cut back, 6 bases at V and 6 bases at J, with 20 bases in the middle. The chain joins TRBV4-2 to TRBJ1-1; D remains unclear. Material: PBMCs, obtained around atezolizumab (anti-PD-L1) treatment. The sequence was obtained from a man aged 55 to 70 with urothelial cancer. CDR3 coding DNA: TGTGCCAGCAGTCCTGGTGGCGGTAAACACGCTGAAGCTTTCTTT. This sequence encodes CASSPGGGKHAEAFF.